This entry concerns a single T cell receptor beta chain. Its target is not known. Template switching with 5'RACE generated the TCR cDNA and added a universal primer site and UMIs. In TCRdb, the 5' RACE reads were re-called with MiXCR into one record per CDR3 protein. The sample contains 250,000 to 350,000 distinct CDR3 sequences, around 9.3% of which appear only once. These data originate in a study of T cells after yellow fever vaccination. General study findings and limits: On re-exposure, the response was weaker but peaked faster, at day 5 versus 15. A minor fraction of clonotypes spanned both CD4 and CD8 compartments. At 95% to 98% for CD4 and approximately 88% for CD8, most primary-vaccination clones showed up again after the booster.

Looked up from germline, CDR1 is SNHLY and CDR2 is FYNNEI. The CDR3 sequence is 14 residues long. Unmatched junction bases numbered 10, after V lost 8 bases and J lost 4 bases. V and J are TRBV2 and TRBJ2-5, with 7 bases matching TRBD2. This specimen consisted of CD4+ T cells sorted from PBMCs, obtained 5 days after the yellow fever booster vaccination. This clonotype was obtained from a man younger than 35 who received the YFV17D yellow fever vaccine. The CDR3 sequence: CASRGGRGVETQYF. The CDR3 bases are TGTGCCAGCCGAGGAGGTCGGGGGGTAGAGACCCAGTACTTC.